Below are 2 T cell receptor beta chains sequenced from a single sample in a study of blood T cell repertoires in COVID-19. Produced via immunoSEQ multiplex PCR; TCRdb's table is partial and in-frame only. The sample carries 400,000 to 550,000 clones, 70% to 90% recorded once. Sequencing used PBMCs or T cells enriched from blood (not recorded which). The receptors derive from a woman under 30 with acute COVID-19.

This clone was counted between two and nine times. The CDR3 bases are TGTGCCAGCAGCCGGACTAGCGGGAGTAGAACCTACAATGAGCAGTTCTTC. As protein: CASSRTSGSRTYNEQFF. The gene calls are TRBV7-2 and TRBJ2-1; the match to TRBD2 covers 13 bases. The trim removed 5 bases at V and 2 bases at J, leaving 6 bases unmatched. CDR3 length: 17 residues. Germline loops: CDR1 SGHTA, CDR2 FQGNSA.

The sample holds one count of this clone. The V and J genes are TRBV7-3 and TRBJ1-4; 7 bases map to TRBD1. The CDR3 has 16 amino acids. Germline values: CDR1 SGHTA, CDR2 FQGTGA. V trimming: 2 bases; J trimming: 13 bases; junction bases outside the gene matches: 16. This CDR3 reads CASSLFRRGRGLGLFF. The CDR3 DNA reads as TGTGCCAGCAGCTTATTCCGGCGTGGCAGGGGGTTAGGACTGTTTTTT. Complete variable domain (other parts from reference TRBV7-3 and TRBJ1-4): GAGVSQTPSNKVTEKGKYVELRCDPISGHTALYWYRQSLGQGPEFLIYFQGTGAADDSGLPNDRFFAVRPEGSVSTLKIQRTERGDSAVYLCASSLFRRGRGLGLFFGSGTQLSVL.